This TCR beta chain was identified during a study of control samples from healthy donors and cancer patients (dated by TCRdb to 2018 to 2020). Receptor libraries were prepared by the immunoSEQ multiplex PCR assay. TCRdb re-hosts the immuneACCESS table, in-frame sequences only. Its copies lack some clones; in the studies checked, an unresolved V gene accounts for under half of them, and the cause for the rest is not known. In all, the sample holds 90,000 to 100,000 clones, and 79% of those were seen once. The ten top clones hold 10% to 13% of the sample. Of note for this clone: The antigen it recognizes is unknown. No clone much larger than this one lies a single base away; base qualities are absent.

V is pared back by 0 bases and J by 8 bases, with 17 bases lying between the germline termini. Based on the germline V gene, the CDR1 and CDR2 sequences are SGHRS and YFSETQ. The CDR3 measures 15 amino acids from cysteine to phenylalanine. Only CDR3 DNA is held: 45 bases, read in frame from base 1. The sequence was collected from a woman younger than 45 in good health. The sample taken for sequencing was blood. The rearranged segments are TRBV5-1 and TRBJ1-2; too little of a D gene remains to name it. This receptor carries the CDR3 CASSLAPTSSLGYTF. The sequence in DNA is TGCGCCAGCAGCTTGGCCCCAACGAGCTCCCTCGGCTACACCTTC.